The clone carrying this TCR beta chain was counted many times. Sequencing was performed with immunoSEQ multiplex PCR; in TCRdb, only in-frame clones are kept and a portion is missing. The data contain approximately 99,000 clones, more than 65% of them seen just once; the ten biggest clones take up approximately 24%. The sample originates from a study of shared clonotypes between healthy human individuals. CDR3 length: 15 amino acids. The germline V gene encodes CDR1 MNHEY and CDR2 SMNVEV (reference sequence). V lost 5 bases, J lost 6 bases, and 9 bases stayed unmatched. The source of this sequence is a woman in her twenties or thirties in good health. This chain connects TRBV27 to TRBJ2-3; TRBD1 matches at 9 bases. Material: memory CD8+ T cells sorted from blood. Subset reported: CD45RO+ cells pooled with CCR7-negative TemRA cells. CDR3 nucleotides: TGTGCCAGCAGTCAAACAGGGGGCGCGTTGGATACGCAGTATTTT. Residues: CASSQTGGALDTQYF.